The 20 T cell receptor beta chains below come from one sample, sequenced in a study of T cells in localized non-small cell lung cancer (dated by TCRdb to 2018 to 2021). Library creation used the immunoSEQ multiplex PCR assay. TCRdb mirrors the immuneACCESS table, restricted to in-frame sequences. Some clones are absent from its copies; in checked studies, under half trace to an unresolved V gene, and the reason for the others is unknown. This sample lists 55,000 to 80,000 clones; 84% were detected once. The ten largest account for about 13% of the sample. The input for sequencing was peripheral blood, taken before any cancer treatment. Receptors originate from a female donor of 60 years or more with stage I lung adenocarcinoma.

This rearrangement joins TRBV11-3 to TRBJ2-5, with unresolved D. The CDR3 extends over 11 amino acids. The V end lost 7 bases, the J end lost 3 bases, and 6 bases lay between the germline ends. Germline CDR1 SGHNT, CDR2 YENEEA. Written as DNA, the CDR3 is TGTGCCAGCACCTCAAAAGAGACCCAGTACTTC. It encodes CASTSKETQYF.

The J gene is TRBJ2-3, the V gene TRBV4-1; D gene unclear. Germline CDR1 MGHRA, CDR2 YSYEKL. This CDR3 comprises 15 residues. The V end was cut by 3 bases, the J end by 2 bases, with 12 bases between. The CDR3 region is CASSQRPDNTDTQYF. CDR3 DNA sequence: TGCGCCAGCAGCCAGCGGCCAGATAACACAGATACGCAGTATTTT.

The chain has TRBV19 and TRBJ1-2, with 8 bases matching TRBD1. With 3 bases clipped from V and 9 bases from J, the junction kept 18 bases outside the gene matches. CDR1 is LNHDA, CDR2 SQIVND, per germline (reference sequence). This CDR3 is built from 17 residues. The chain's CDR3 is CASSMVTSDRVLLRYTF. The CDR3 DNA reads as TGTGCCAGTAGTATGGTCACGTCGGACAGGGTACTTTTACGCTACACCTTC. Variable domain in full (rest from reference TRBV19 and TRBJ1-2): DGGITQSPKYLFRKEGQNVTLSCEQNLNHDAMYWYRQDPGQGLRLIYYSQIVNDFQKGDIAEGYSVSREKKESFPLTVTSAQKNPTAFYLCASSMVTSDRVLLRYTFGSGTRLTVV.

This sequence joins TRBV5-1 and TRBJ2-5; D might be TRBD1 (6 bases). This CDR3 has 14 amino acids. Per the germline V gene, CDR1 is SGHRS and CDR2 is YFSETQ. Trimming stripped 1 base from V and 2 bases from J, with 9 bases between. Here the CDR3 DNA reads TGCGCCAGCAGCTTGCCGGACAGACAAGAGACCCAGTACTTC. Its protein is CASSLPDRQETQYF.

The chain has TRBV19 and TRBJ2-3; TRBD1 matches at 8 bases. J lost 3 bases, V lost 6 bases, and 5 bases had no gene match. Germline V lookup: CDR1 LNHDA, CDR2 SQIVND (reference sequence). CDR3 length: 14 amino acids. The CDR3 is CASSLDRGTDTQYF. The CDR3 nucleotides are TGTGCCAGTAGCCTAGACAGGGGAACAGATACGCAGTATTTT.

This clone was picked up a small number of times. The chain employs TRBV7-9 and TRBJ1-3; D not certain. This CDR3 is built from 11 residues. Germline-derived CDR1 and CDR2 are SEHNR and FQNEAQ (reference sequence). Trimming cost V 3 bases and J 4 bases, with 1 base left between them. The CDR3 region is CASSLGNTIYF. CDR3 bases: TGTGCCAGCAGCTTGGGAAACACCATATATTTT. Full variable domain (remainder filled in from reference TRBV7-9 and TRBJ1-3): DTGVSQNPRHKITKRGQNVTFRCDPISEHNRLYWYRQTLGQGPEFLTYFQNEAQLEKSRLLSDRFSAERPKGSFSTLEIQRTEQGDSAMYLCASSLGNTIYFGEGSWLTVV.

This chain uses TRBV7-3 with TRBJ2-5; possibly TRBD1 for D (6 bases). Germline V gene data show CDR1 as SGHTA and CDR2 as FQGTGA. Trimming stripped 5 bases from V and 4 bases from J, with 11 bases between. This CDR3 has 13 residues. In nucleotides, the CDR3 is TGTGCCAGCAGCCCCGGGACATTAGAGACCCAGTACTTC. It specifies CASSPGTLETQYF.

In DNA form, the CDR3 reads TGTGCCAGCAGCTTAACCGGCGCCGGGAACACTGAAGCTTTCTTT. Protein: CASSLTGAGNTEAFF. J is TRBJ1-1 and V is TRBV7-6; no reliable D call. The CDR3 consists of 15 residues. CDR1 and CDR2 from the germline V gene are SGHVS and FNYEAQ. V was trimmed by 2 bases and J by 1 base, leaving 11 bases between them.

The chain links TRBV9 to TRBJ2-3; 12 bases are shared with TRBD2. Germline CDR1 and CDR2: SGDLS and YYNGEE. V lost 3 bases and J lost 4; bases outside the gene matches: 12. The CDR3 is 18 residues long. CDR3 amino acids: CASSGQAVTSGRADTQYF. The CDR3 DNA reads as TGTGCCAGCAGCGGACAGGCCGTGACTAGCGGGAGAGCAGATACGCAGTATTTT. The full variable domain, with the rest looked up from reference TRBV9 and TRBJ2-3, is DSGVTQTPKHLITATGQRVTLRCSPRSGDLSVYWYQQSLDQGLQFLIQYYNGEERAKGNILERFSAQQFPDLHSELNLSSLELGDSALYFCASSGQAVTSGRADTQYFGPGTRLTVL.

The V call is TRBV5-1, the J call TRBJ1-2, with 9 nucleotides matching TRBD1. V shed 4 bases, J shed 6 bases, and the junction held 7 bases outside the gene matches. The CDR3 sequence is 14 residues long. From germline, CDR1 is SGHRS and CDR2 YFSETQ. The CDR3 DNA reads TGCGCCAGCAGCCGCCTACAGGGGGCGAATGGCTACACCTTC. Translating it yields CASSRLQGANGYTF.

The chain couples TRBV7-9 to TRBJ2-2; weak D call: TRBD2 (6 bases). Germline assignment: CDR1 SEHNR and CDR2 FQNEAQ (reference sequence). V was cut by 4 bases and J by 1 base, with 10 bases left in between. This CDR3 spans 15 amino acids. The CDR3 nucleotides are TGTGCCAGCAGCTCGGGACTTTTGAACACCGGGGAGCTGTTTTTT. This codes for CASSSGLLNTGELFF. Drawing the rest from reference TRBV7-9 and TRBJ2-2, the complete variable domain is DTGVSQNPRHKITKRGQNVTFRCDPISEHNRLYWYRQTLGQGPEFLTYFQNEAQLEKSRLLSDRFSAERPKGSFSTLEIQRTEQGDSAMYLCASSSGLLNTGELFFGEGSRLTVL.

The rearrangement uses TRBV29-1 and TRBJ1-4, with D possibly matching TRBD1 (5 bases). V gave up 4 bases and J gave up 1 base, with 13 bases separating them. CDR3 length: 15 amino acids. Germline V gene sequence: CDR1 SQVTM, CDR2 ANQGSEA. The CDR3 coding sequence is TGCAGCGTTGCAGGGACCTTAGAAACTAATGAAAAACTGTTTTTT. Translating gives CSVAGTLETNEKLFF. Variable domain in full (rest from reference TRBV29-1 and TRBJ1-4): SAVISQKPSRDICQRGTSLTIQCQVDSQVTMMFWYRQQPGQSLTLIATANQGSEATYESGFVIDKFPISRPNLTFSTLTVSNMSPEDSSIYLCSVAGTLETNEKLFFGSGTQLSVL.

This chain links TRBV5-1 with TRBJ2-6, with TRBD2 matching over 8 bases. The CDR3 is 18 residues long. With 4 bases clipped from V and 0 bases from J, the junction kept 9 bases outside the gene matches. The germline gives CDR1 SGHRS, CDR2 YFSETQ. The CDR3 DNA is TGCGCCAGCAGCAGGGGGTCTAGCGGGTCCTCTGGGGCCAACGTCCTGACTTTC. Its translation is CASSRGSSGSSGANVLTF.

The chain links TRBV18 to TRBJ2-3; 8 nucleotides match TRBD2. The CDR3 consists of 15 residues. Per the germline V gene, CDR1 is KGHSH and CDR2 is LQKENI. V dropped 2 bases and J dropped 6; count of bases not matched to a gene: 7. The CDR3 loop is CASSPASGSGDTQYF. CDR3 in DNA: TGTGCCAGCTCACCAGCGAGCGGGAGCGGCGATACGCAGTATTTT.

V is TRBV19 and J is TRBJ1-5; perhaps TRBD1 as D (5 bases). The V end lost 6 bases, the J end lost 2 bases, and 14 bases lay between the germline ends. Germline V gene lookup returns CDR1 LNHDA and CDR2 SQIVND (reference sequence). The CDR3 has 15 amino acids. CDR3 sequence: CASSLQVVGNQPQHF. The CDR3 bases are TGTGCCAGTAGCCTACAGGTGGTAGGCAATCAGCCCCAGCATTTT.

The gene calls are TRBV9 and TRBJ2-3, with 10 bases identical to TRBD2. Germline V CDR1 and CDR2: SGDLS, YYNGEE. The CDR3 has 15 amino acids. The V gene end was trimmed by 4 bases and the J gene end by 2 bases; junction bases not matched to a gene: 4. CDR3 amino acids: CASSFSGGNTDTQYF. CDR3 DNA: TGTGCCAGCAGCTTTAGCGGGGGGAACACAGATACGCAGTATTTT. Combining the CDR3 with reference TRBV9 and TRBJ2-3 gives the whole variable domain DSGVTQTPKHLITATGQRVTLRCSPRSGDLSVYWYQQSLDQGLQFLIQYYNGEERAKGNILERFSAQQFPDLHSELNLSSLELGDSALYFCASSFSGGNTDTQYFGPGTRLTVL.

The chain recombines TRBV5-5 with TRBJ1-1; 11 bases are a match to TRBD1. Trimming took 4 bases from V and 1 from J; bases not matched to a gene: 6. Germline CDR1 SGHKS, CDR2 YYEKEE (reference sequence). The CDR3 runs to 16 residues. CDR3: CASSKGQGAPNTEAFF. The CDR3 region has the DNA TGTGCCAGCAGCAAAGGACAGGGGGCACCGAACACTGAAGCTTTCTTT.

In DNA form, the CDR3 reads TGTGCCAGCAGTTCCCCGGGGCTGTACGAGCAGTACTTC. Its translation is CASSSPGLYEQYF. The rearrangement uses TRBV6-6 and TRBJ2-7; D tentatively reads TRBD1 or TRBD2 (5 bases each). CDR3 size: 13 residues. The V end lost 4 bases, the J end lost 4 bases, and 11 bases lay between the germline ends. The germline V gene has CDR1 MNHNY and CDR2 SVGAGI (reference sequence).

CDR3 nucleotides: TGTGCCAGCAGTCCGGCAACCTTAACAATGGAAGGGCGGGCTTCCTACGAGCAGTACTTC. This encodes CASSPATLTMEGRASYEQYF. The chain recombines TRBV28 with TRBJ2-7, with D possibly TRBD2 on 5 matching bases. This CDR3 region has 20 residues. Germline assignment: CDR1 MDHEN and CDR2 SYDVKM. V was cut by 5 bases and J by 1 base, with 30 bases left in between.

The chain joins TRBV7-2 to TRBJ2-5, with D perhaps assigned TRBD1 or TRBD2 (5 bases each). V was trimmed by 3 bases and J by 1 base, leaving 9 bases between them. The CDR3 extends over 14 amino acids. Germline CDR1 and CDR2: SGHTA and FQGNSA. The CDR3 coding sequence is TGTGCCAGCAGCTTCGGGACCCCCCAAGAGACCCAGTACTTC. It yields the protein CASSFGTPQETQYF.